This TCR beta chain was sequenced for a study of radiation and T cells in renal cell carcinoma. Overall study results and limits: Top tumor clonotypes rose in blood 2 weeks post-radiation, then contracted. No pretreatment tumor biopsies were available for baseline clonotypes.

Time point noted: blood 4 weeks post-SBRT, at nephrectomy. Stated treatment: 15 Gy SBRT to primary tumor, nephrectomy 4 weeks later. About this clone itself: Its antigen is unknown.

TCRdb's table, derived via immunoSEQ multiplex PCR, lists solely in-frame clones and lacks some. The table records 30,000 to 40,000 clones, 81% of them present only once. The sample consisted of blood, taken from a patient whose treatment included radiotherapy and nephrectomy. The source of this sequence is a man aged 55 to 70 with renal cell carcinoma.

CDR3 nucleotides: TGTGCCAGCAGCTCGGCCTCCGCAGATACGCAGTATTTT. Amino acid sequence: CASSSASADTQYF. The chain links TRBV5-4 to TRBJ2-3, with D unresolved. V dropped 3 bases and J dropped 4 bases, with 9 bases sitting between them. Germline V gives CDR1 SGHNT, CDR2 YYREEE (reference sequence). This CDR3 has 13 residues.